This T cell receptor (beta chain) stems from a study of blood T cell repertoires in COVID-19. Libraries were prepared by immunoSEQ multiplex PCR; TCRdb keeps only in-frame clonotypes and omits some of them. The data show over 200,000 clones, nearly 90% seen once. The germline V and J ends were trimmed by 4 bases and 6 bases, with 19 bases remaining between them. Germline V gives CDR1 SGHVS, CDR2 FQNEAQ. The CDR3 has 16 amino acids. Sequencing was performed on PBMCs or T cells enriched from blood (not recorded which). The V and J genes are TRBV7-8 and TRBJ2-1, with D possibly TRBD1 on 6 matching bases. The source is a man between 25 and 39 years old who had recovered from COVID-19. CDR3 DNA sequence: TGTGCCAGCAGCTCCGGGACACCAAGTTTAGGCAATGAGCAGTTCTTC. Translated, it gives CASSSGTPSLGNEQFF. Combining the CDR3 with reference TRBV7-8 and TRBJ2-1 gives the whole variable domain GAGVSQSPRYKVAKRGQDVALRCDPISGHVSLFWYQQALGQGPEFLTYFQNEAQLDKSGLPSDRFFAERPEGSVSTLKIQRTQQEDSAVYLCASSSGTPSLGNEQFFGPGTRLTVL.